The 18 T cell receptor beta chains reported below all come from one sample, sequenced in a study of CD8 T cells in ankylosing spondylitis (dated by TCRdb to about 2017). Overall study results and their limits: A TCR beta motif of fewer than 10 highly homologous amino acid variants appeared characteristic of blood from ankylosing spondylitis patients.

The method was 5' RACE. The sample was run on an Illumina HiSeq 2500. TCRdb handled the public reads itself, with Q25 trimming in fastp and clone calling in MiXCR, and kept productive beta chains. CDR3 protein duplicates are merged, each entry listing the most common genes and DNA. The sample table shows about 700,000 distinct CDR3 sequences, and around 17% are seen once. Of the sample, about 19% is held by the ten largest clones. For these TCRs, the target antigens are not known. The specimen sequenced was blood, either unsorted or a sorted T cell fraction (not recorded which). The receptors here all came from a male donor with ankylosing spondylitis.

The chain carries TRBV5-5 and TRBJ2-2; 9 bases line up with TRBD2. The CDR3 loop spans 17 amino acids. Germline values: CDR1 SGHKS, CDR2 YYEKEE (reference sequence). V was clipped by 1 base and J by 6 bases; unmatched bases: 10. CDR3 nucleotides: TGTGCCAGCAGCTTGAGTCTAGCGGGATCGGTAGCCGGGGAGCTGTTTTTT. Protein sequence: CASSLSLAGSVAGELFF.

The chain has TRBV5-6 and TRBJ2-7; no clear D gene. CDR3 length: 16 amino acids. Per the germline V gene, CDR1 is SGHDT and CDR2 is YYEEEE. Trimming removed 0 bases from V and 6 bases from J, with 19 bases in between. The CDR3 here is CASSLGVGRAEFEQYF. DNA of the CDR3: TGTGCCAGCAGCTTGGGAGTCGGGCGCGCCGAATTCGAGCAGTACTTC.

This clonotype was found many times. The chain carries TRBV5-1 and TRBJ2-5; perhaps TRBD2 as D (5 bases). Trimming left V 5 bases short and J 2 bases short, with 13 bases between. This CDR3 comprises 14 residues. Germline V gene data show CDR1 as SGHRS and CDR2 as YFSETQ. The CDR3 is CASSFGRGQETQYF. Written as DNA, the CDR3 is TGCGCCAGCAGTTTCGGACGGGGACAAGAGACCCAGTACTTC.

The V and J genes are TRBV20-1 and TRBJ2-3, with 8 bases aligning to TRBD1. This CDR3 comprises 15 residues. V dropped 1 base and J dropped 3; count of bases not matched to a gene: 6. Per the germline V gene, CDR1 is DFQATT and CDR2 is SNEGSKA (reference sequence). The CDR3 nucleotides read TGCAGTGCTAGAGGATCAGGGGGCTTTACAGATACGCAGTATTTT. As protein: CSARGSGGFTDTQYF.

This clonotype was found many times. This chain links TRBV11-2 with TRBJ1-2, with D possibly TRBD1 on 6 matching bases. V was cut by 0 bases and J by 10 bases, with 12 bases left in between. Germline V lookup: CDR1 SGHAT, CDR2 FQNNGV. CDR3 length: 13 residues. The CDR3: CASSLDLGGLYTF. CDR3 coding DNA: TGTGCCAGCAGCTTAGATCTGGGGGGGCTCTACACCTTC. Variable domain in full (rest from reference TRBV11-2 and TRBJ1-2): EAGVAQSPRYKIIEKRQSVAFWCNPISGHATLYWYQQILGQGPKLLIQFQNNGVVDDSQLPKDRFSAERLKGVDSTLKIQPAKLEDSAVYLCASSLDLGGLYTFGSGTRLTVV.

This sequence joins TRBV12-3 or TRBV12-4 and TRBJ1-3; 9 nucleotides align to TRBD1. The CDR3 is 13 residues long. Trimming cost V 6 bases and J 9 bases; bases outside gene matches: 6. This CDR3 reads CASSPGQGFTIYF. The CDR3 DNA follows: TGTGCCAGCAGCCCGGGACAGGGTTTCACCATATATTTT.

This clonotype was found a few times. The V call is TRBV20-1, the J call TRBJ2-7, with TRBD2 identical over 10 bases. This CDR3 contains 16 residues. Germline V CDR1 and CDR2: DFQATT, SNEGSKA (reference sequence). Trimming removed 3 bases from V and 5 bases from J; junction bases left unmatched: 13. The CDR3 spells CSASLASGSWGNEQYF. The CDR3 DNA is TGCAGTGCTAGCTTGGCTAGCGGGAGTTGGGGGAACGAGCAGTACTTC.

This clonotype was seen at least ten times. This chain uses TRBV4-1 with TRBJ1-1, with D possibly TRBD1 on 6 matching bases. The CDR3 is 14 amino acids. Trimming cost V 1 base and J 4 bases, with 10 bases left between them. Germline values: CDR1 MGHRA, CDR2 YSYEKL. The DNA of the CDR3 is TGCGCCAGCAGCCAAGTAGGAGGGGGCACTGAAGCTTTCTTT. This gives the protein CASSQVGGGTEAFF.

The genes are TRBV12-3 or TRBV12-4 and TRBJ2-3; D might be TRBD2 (5 bases). Trimming left V 5 bases short and J 5 bases short, with 17 bases between. This CDR3 spans 15 amino acids. The CDR3 nucleotides are TGTGCCAGCAGTCCCCTAGCTTCCCTGGGAGATACGCAGTATTTT. Translation: CASSPLASLGDTQYF.

The chain recombines TRBV15 with TRBJ2-1; a weak D match, TRBD2 (7 bases). The CDR3 has 15 amino acids. V dropped 0 bases and J dropped 4 bases, with 10 bases sitting between them. Germline V gene lookup returns CDR1 LNHNV and CDR2 YYDKDF (reference sequence). CDR3 residues: CATSREAGTYNEQFF. For the CDR3, the DNA is TGTGCCACCAGCAGAGAAGCGGGGACATACAATGAGCAGTTCTTC.

This chain links TRBV5-5 with TRBJ1-2; possible D gene TRBD1, 5 bases. V was clipped by 0 bases and J by 8 bases, with 11 bases between them. This CDR3 has 13 residues. Germline CDR1 is SGHKS and CDR2 is YYEKEE (reference sequence). For the CDR3, the DNA is TGTGCCAGCAGCTTGGCAGGGTCGGGGGGCTACACCTTC. This sequence encodes CASSLAGSGGYTF.

There are a few counts of this clonotype. The rearrangement links TRBV3-1 to TRBJ2-1; D is ambiguous. The CDR3 consists of 12 residues. Germline CDR1 reads LGHDT; CDR2 reads YNNKEL (reference sequence). V was pared by 0 bases and J by 8 bases, with 5 bases between. CDR3 DNA sequence: TGTGCCAGCAGCCAAGAATGGTATGAGCAGTTCTTC. This sequence encodes CASSQEWYEQFF.

This chain connects TRBV20-1 to TRBJ2-7, with D perhaps matching TRBD1 (6 bases). Trimming removed 5 bases from V and 3 bases from J, with 17 bases in between. Germline V CDR1 and CDR2: DFQATT, SNEGSKA (reference sequence). This CDR3 has 14 residues. The DNA for the CDR3 is TGCAGTGCTCCTCGGGCGGACAGCATCTACGAGCAGTACTTC. Residues: CSAPRADSIYEQYF.

This rearrangement joins TRBV4-2 to TRBJ1-6; a possible D gene is TRBD1 (6 bases). V was cut by 0 bases and J by 9 bases, with 27 bases left in between. The V gene's germline CDR1 is LGHNA and CDR2 YNFKEQ. This CDR3 spans 20 amino acids. Here the CDR3 DNA reads TGTGCCAGCAGCCAAGACTTAACAGGGTACCTTCCAACTGAGAGTTCACCCCTCCACTTT. Its translation is CASSQDLTGYLPTESSPLHF.

The genes are TRBV6-5 and TRBJ1-4; the D gene is possibly TRBD1 (5 bases). The V end lost 0 bases, the J end lost 13 bases, and 18 bases lay between the germline ends. Germline V gives CDR1 MNHEY, CDR2 SVGAGI. The CDR3 totals 15 residues. CDR3 in DNA: TGTGCCAGCAGTTACTCGGGGGACGTCGGAGGTGGACTGTTTTTT. Its translation: CASSYSGDVGGGLFF.

The J gene is TRBJ1-2, the V gene TRBV9, with a weak D call TRBD1 (5 bases). CDR1 SGDLS and CDR2 YYNGEE come from the germline V gene. The CDR3 is made up of 15 amino acids. The ends were cut back, 4 bases at V and 3 bases at J, with 16 bases in the middle. This chain's CDR3 is CASSPRERVDYGYTF. CDR3 in DNA: TGTGCCAGCAGCCCCAGGGAGCGTGTTGACTATGGCTACACCTTC.

The rearrangement uses TRBV6-6 and TRBJ1-1; TRBD1 might be the D (6 bases). CDR1 is MNHNY and CDR2 is SVGAGI in the germline V gene (reference sequence). This CDR3 is built from 13 residues. V lost 8 bases to trimming and J lost 1 base, with 11 bases between them. The CDR3 loop is CASFEGGNTEAFF. Here the CDR3 DNA reads TGTGCCAGCTTCGAAGGGGGGAACACTGAAGCTTTCTTT.

There are a few counts of this clonotype. The chain is built from TRBV7-6 and TRBJ1-5; D might be TRBD1 (5 bases). Trimming took off 4 bases at V and 6 bases at J, with 16 bases between the two ends. This CDR3 spans 15 amino acids. In germline, CDR1 is SGHVS, CDR2 FNYEAQ. The CDR3 sequence: CASSSGTNAGQPQHF. DNA for the CDR3: TGTGCCAGCAGCTCGGGGACCAATGCGGGTCAGCCCCAGCATTTT.